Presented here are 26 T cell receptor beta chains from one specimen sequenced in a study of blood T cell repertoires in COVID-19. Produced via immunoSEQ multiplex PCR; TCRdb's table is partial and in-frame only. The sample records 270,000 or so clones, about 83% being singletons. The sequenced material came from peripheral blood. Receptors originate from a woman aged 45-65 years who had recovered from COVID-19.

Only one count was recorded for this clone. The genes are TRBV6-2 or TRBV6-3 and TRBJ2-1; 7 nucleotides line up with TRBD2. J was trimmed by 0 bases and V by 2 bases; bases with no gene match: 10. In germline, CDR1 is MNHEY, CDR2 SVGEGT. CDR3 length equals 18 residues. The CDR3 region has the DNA TGTGCCAGCAGTTACGTGCTCCGGCTAGCGGTCTCCTACAATGAGCAGTTCTTC. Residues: CASSYVLRLAVSYNEQFF.

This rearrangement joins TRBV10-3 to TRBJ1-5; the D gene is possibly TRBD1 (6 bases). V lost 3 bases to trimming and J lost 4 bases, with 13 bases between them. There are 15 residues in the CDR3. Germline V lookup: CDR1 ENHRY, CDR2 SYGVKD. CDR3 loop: CAISDTMTGNQPQHF. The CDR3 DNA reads TGTGCCATCAGTGATACAATGACAGGAAATCAGCCCCAGCATTTT.

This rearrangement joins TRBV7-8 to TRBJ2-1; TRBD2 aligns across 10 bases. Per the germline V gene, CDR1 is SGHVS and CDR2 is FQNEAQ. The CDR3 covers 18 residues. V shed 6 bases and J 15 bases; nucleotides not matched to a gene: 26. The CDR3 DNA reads TGTGCCAGCAGACCTACCCGTCTTGGTCTAGCGGGAGAAGTTCGTCGGTTCTTC. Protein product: CASRPTRLGLAGEVRRFF.

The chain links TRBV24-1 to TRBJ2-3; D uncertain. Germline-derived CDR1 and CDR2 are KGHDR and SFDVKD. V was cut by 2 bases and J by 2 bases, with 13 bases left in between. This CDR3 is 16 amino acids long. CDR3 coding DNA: TGTGCCACCAGTGATTCGACTGTCTCCCTCACAGATACGCAGTATTTT. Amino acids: CATSDSTVSLTDTQYF.

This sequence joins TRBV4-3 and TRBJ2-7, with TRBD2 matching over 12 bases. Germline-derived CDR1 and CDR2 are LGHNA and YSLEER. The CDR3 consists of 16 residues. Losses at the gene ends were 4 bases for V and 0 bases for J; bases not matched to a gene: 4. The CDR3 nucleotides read TGCGCCAGCAGCCGGGGGACTAGCGGGCCCTCCTACGAGCAGTACTTC. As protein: CASSRGTSGPSYEQYF.

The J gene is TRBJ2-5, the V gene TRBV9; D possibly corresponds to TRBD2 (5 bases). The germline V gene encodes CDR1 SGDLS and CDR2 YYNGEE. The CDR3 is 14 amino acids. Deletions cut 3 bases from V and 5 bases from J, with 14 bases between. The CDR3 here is CASSAGRAGETQYF. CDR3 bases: TGTGCCAGCAGCGCGGGAAGGGCCGGGGAGACCCAGTACTTC. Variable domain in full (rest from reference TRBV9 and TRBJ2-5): DSGVTQTPKHLITATGQRVTLRCSPRSGDLSVYWYQQSLDQGLQFLIQYYNGEERAKGNILERFSAQQFPDLHSELNLSSLELGDSALYFCASSAGRAGETQYFGPGTRLLVL.

CDR3: CASSLEGDNEKLFF. DNA of the CDR3: TGTGCCAGCAGCTTGGAAGGGGATAATGAAAAACTGTTTTTT. The rearrangement joins TRBV5-5 to TRBJ1-4, with D maybe TRBD1 (5 bases). This CDR3 region has 14 residues. V was trimmed by 0 bases and J by 4 bases, leaving 7 bases between them. Germline assignment: CDR1 SGHKS and CDR2 YYEKEE (reference sequence).

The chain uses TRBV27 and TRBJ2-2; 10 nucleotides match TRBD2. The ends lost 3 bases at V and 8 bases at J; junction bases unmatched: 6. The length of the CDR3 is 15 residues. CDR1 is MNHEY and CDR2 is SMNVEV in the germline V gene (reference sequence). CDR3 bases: TGTGCCAGCAGTTTCAGGACTAGCGGCCATGGGGAGCTGTTTTTT. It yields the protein CASSFRTSGHGELFF.

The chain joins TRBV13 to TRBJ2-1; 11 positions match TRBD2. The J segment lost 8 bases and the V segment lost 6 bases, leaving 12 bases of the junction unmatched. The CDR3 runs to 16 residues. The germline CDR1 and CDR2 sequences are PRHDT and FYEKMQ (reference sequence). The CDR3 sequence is CASSLTSGASRDEQFF. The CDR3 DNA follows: TGTGCCAGCAGTCTGACTAGCGGGGCTTCGCGGGATGAGCAGTTCTTC.

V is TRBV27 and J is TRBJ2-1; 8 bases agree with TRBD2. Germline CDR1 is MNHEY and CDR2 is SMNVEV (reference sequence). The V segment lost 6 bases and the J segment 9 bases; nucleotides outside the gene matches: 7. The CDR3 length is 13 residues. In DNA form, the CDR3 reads TGTGCCAGCAGGGGACTAGAGGCAGGTGAGCAGTTCTTC. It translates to CASRGLEAGEQFF.

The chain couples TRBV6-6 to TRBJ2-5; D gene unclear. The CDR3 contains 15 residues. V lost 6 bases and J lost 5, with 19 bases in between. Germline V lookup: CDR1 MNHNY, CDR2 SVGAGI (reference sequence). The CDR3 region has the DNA TGTGCCAGCAGCTCTCGGCGAGCACGGCGGGAGACCCAGTACTTC. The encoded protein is CASSSRRARRETQYF.

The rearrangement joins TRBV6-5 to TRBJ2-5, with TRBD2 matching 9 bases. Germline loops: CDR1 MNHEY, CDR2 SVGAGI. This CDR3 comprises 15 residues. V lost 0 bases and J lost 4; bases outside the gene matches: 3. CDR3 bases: TGTGCCAGCAGTTACTCTCCACTAGCGGGAGAGACCCAGTACTTC. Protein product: CASSYSPLAGETQYF.

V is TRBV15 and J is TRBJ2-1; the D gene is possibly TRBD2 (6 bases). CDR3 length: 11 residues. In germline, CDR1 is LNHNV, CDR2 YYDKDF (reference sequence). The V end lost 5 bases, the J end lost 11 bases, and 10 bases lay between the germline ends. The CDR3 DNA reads TGTGCCACCAGCGTTAGCGGAAAGCAGTTCTTC. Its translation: CATSVSGKQFF. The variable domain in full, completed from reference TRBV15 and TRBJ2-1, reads DAMVIQNPRYQVTQFGKPVTLSCSQTLNHNVMYWYQQKSSQAPKLLFHYYDKDFNNEADTPDNFQSRRPNTSFCFLDIRSPGLGDTAMYLCATSVSGKQFFGPGTRLTVL.

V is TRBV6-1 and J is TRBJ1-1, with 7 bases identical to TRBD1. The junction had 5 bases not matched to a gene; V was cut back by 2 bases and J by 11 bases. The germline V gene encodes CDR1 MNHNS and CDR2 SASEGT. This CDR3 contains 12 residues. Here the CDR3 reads CASSEFQGGAFF. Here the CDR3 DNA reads TGTGCCAGCAGTGAATTCCAGGGGGGTGCTTTCTTT.

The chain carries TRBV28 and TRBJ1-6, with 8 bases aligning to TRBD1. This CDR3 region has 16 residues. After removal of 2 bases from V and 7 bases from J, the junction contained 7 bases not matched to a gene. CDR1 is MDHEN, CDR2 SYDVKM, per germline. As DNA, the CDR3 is TGTGCCAGCAGTTTAGGGACAGGTTATGGAAATTCACCCCTCCACTTT. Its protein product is CASSLGTGYGNSPLHF. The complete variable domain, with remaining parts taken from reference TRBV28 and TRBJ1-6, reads DVKVTQSSRYLVKRTGEKVFLECVQDMDHENMFWYRQDPGLGLRLIYFSYDVKMKEKGDIPEGYSVSREKKERFSLILESASTNQTSMYLCASSLGTGYGNSPLHFGNGTRLTVT.

The CDR3 loop reads CSVPPGRSGEQFF. CDR3 DNA sequence: TGCAGCGTTCCCCCTGGTAGGTCCGGGGAGCAGTTCTTC. The chain recombines TRBV29-1 with TRBJ2-1; D is uncertain. This CDR3 region has 13 residues. Germline V gene sequence: CDR1 SQVTM, CDR2 ANQGSEA. V dropped 5 bases and J dropped 10 bases, with 18 bases sitting between them.

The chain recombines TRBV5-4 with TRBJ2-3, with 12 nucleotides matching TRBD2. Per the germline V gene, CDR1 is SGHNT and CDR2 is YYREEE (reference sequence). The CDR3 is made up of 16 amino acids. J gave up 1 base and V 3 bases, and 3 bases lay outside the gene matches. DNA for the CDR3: TGTGCCAGCAGCTACCGACTAGCGGGGGGCACAGATACGCAGTATTTT. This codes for CASSYRLAGGTDTQYF.

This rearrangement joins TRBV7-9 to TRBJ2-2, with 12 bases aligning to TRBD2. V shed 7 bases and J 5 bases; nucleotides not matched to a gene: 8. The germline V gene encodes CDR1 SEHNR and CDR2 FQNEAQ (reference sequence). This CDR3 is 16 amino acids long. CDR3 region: CASTSSGGARTGELFF. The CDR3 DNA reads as TGTGCCAGCACCTCTAGCGGGGGGGCTAGGACCGGGGAGCTGTTTTTT. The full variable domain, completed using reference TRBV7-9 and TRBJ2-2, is DTGVSQNPRHKITKRGQNVTFRCDPISEHNRLYWYRQTLGQGPEFLTYFQNEAQLEKSRLLSDRFSAERPKGSFSTLEIQRTEQGDSAMYLCASTSSGGARTGELFFGEGSRLTVL.

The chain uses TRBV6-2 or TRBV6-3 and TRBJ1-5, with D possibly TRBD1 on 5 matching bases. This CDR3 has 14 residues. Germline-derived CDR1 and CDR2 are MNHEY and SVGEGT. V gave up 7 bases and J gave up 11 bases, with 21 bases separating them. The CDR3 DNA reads TGTGCCAGCACCCCCAGGAGGGGATTGGTTACCCAGCATTTT. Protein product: CASTPRRGLVTQHF.

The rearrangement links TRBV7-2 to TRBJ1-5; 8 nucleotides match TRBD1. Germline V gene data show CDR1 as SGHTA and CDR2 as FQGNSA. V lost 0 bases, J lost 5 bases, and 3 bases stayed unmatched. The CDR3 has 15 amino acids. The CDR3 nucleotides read TGTGCCAGCAGCTTAGCTCAGGGGGCTGATCAGCCCCAGCATTTT. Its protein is CASSLAQGADQPQHF.

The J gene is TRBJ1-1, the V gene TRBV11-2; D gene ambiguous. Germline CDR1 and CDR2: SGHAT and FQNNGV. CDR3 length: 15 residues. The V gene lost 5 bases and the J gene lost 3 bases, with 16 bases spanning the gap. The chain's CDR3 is CASSGSGLGDTEAFF. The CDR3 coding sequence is TGTGCCAGCAGCGGGAGTGGGCTTGGGGACACTGAAGCTTTCTTT.

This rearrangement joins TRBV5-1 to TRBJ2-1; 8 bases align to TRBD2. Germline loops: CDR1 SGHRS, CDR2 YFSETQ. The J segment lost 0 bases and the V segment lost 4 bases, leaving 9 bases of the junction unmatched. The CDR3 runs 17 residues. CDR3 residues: CASSPAGAGGSYNEQFF. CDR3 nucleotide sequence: TGCGCCAGCAGCCCTGCAGGGGCGGGGGGCTCCTACAATGAGCAGTTCTTC.

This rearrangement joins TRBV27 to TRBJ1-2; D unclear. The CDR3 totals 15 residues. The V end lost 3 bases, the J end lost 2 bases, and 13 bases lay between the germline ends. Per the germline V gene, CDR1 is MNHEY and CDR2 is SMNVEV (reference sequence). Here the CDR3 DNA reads TGTGCCAGCAGTTTTGGGTCTTCAGGAAACTATGGCTACACCTTC. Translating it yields CASSFGSSGNYGYTF.

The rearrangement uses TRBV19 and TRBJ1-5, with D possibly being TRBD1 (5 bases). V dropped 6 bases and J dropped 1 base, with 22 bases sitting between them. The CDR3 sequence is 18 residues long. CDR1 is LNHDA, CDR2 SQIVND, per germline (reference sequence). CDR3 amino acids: CASRPEGPGRRSNQPQHF. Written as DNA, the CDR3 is TGTGCCAGTAGACCCGAGGGGCCGGGGAGGAGGAGCAATCAGCCCCAGCATTTT.

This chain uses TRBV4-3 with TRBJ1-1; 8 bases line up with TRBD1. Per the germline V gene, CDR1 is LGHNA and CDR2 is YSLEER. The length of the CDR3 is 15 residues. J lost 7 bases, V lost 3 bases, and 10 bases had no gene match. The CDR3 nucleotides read TGCGCCAGCAGCCACTCCGGGACAGGCCTGAATGAAGCTTTCTTT. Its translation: CASSHSGTGLNEAFF.

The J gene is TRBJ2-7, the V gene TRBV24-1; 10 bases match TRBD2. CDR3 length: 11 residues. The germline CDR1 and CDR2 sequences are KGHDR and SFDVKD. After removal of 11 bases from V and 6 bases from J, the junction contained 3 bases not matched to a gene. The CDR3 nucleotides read TGTGCCAGAGCGGGAGGGCCCGAGCAGTACTTC. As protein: CARAGGPEQYF.